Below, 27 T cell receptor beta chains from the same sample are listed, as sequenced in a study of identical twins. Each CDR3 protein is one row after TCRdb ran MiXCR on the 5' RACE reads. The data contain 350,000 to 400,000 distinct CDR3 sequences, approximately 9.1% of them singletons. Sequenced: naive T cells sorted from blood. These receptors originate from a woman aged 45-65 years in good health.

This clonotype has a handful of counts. The CDR3 sequence is CASSPLSGGVPGELFF. The CDR3 DNA sequence: TGTGCCAGCAGCCCATTAAGCGGAGGGGTACCCGGGGAGCTGTTTTTT. The chain is built from TRBV7-8 and TRBJ2-2, with D perhaps matching TRBD2 (6 bases). The CDR3 has 16 amino acids. V lost 5 bases and J 6 bases, leaving 19 bases between the germline ends. Germline CDR1 is SGHVS and CDR2 is FQNEAQ.

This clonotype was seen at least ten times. CDR3 nucleotides: TGCAGTCTTCGACAGGGGGGTGAGACCCAGTACTTC. Its protein is CSLRQGGETQYF. The chain couples TRBV29-1 to TRBJ2-5; 9 bases fit TRBD1. This CDR3 spans 12 amino acids. CDR1 and CDR2 (germline): SQVTM, ANQGSEA.

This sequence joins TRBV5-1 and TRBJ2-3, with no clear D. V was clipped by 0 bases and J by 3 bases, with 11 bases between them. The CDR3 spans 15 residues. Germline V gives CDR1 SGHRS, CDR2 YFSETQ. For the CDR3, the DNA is TGCGCCAGCAGCTTGGGCGATATTTCAACAGATACGCAGTATTTT. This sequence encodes CASSLGDISTDTQYF.

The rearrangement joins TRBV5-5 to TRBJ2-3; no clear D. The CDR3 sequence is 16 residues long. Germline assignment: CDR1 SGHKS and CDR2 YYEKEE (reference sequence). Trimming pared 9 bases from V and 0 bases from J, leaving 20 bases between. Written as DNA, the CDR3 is TGTGCCATTCCGACTCTGACATTTCATAGCACAGATACGCAGTATTTT. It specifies CAIPTLTFHSTDTQYF.

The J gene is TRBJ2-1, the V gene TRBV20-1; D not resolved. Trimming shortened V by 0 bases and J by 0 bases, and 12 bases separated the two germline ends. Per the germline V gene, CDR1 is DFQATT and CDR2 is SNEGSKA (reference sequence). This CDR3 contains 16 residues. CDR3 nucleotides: TGCAGTGCTAGAGATAGAGCCGGAAGCTCCTACAATGAGCAGTTCTTC. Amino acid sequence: CSARDRAGSSYNEQFF.

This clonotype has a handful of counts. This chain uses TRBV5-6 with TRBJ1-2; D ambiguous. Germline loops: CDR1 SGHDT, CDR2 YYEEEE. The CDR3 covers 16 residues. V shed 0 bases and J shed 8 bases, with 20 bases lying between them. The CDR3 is CASSLGSRVPSRGYTF. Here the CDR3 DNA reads TGTGCCAGCAGCTTGGGTAGCCGGGTCCCCAGTAGGGGCTACACCTTC.

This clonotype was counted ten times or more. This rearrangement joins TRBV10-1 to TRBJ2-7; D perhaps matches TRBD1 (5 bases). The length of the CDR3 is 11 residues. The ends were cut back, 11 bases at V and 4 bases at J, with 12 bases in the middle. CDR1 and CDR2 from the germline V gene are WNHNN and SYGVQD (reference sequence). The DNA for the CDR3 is TGCGCCGGCTTTAGACAGTACGAGCAGTACTTC. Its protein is CAGFRQYEQYF.

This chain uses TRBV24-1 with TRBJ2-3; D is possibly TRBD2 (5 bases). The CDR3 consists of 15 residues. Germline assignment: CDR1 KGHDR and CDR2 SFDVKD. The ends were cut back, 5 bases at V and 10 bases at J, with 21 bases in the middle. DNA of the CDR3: TGTGCCACCAGTGTTAACGGGCCTCCCCTCGGGGCGCAGTATTTT. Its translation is CATSVNGPPLGAQYF.

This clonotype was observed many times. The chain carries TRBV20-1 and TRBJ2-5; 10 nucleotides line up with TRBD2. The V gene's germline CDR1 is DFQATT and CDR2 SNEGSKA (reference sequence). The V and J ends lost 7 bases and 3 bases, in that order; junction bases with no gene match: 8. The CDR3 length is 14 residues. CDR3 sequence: CSGTQREGKETQYF. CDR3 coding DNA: TGCAGTGGCACGCAGCGGGAGGGGAAAGAGACCCAGTACTTC.

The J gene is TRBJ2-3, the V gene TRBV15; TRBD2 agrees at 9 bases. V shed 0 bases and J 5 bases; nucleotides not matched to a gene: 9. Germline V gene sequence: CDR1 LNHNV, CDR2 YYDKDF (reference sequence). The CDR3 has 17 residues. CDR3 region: CATSRDLVAGAIDTQYF. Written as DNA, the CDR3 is TGTGCCACCAGCAGAGATTTGGTAGCGGGAGCTATAGATACGCAGTATTTT.

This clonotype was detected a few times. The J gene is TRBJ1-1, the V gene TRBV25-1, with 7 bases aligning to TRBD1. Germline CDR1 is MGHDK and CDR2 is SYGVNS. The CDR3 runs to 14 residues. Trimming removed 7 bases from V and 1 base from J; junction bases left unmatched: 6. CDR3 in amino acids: CASTPGQKNTEAFF. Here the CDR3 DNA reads TGTGCCAGCACCCCGGGACAGAAGAACACTGAAGCTTTCTTT.

CDR3 amino acids: CASSLGSRFYEQYV. Here the CDR3 DNA reads TGTGCCAGCAGCTTGGGATCCAGGTTCTACGAGCAGTACGTC. The chain combines TRBV5-6 with TRBJ2-7; D unresolved. V lost 0 bases to trimming and J lost 3 bases, with 10 bases between them. Per the germline V gene, CDR1 is SGHDT and CDR2 is YYEEEE. This CDR3 region has 14 residues.

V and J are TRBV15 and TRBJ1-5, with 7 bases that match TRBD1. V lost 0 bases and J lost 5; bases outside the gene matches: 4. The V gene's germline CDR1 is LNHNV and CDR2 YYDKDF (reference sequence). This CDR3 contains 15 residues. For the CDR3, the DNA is TGTGCCACCAGCAGAGACCCCAGGGGGTATCAGCCCCAGCATTTT. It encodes CATSRDPRGYQPQHF.

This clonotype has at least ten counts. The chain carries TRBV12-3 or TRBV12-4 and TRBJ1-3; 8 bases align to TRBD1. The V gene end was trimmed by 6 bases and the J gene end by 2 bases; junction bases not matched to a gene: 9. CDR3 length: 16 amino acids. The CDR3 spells CASRWTGRIPGNTIYF. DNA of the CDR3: TGTGCCAGCAGGTGGACAGGGAGAATTCCTGGAAACACCATATATTTT.

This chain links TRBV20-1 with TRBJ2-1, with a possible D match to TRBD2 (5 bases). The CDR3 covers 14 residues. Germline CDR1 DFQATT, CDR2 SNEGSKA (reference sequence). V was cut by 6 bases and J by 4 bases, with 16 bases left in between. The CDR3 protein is CSADLAIPYNEQFF. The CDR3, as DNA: TGCAGTGCCGACCTAGCTATCCCGTACAATGAGCAGTTCTTC.

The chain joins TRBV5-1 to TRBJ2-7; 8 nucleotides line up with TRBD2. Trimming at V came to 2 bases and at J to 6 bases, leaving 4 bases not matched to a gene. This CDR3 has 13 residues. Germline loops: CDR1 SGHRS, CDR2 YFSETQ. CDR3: CASSLPGGGEQYF. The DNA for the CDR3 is TGCGCCAGCAGCTTACCCGGGGGGGGCGAGCAGTACTTC.

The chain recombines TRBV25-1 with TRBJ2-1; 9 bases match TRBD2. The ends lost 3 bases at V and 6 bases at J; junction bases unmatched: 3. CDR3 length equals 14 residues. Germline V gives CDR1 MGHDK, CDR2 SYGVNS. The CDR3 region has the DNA TGTGCCAGCAGTGATAGCGGGAGCCGCAATGAGCAGTTCTTC. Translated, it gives CASSDSGSRNEQFF.

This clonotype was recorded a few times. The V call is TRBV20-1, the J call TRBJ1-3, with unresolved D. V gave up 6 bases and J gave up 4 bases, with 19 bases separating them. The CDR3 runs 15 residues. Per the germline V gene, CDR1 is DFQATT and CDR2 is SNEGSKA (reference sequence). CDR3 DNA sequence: TGCAGTGCCACCCCGGTGACACCGGGAGGAAACACCATATATTTT. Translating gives CSATPVTPGGNTIYF.

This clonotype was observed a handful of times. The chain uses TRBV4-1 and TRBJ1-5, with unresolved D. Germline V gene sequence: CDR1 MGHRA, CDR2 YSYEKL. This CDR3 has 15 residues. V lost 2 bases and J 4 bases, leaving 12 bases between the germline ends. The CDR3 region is CASSQRIDGNQPQHF. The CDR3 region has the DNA TGCGCCAGCAGCCAACGTATCGACGGGAATCAGCCCCAGCATTTT.

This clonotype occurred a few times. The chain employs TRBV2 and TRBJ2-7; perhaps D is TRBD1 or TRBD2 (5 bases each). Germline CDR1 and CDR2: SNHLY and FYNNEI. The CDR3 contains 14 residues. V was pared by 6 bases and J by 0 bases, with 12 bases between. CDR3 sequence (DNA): TGTGCCAGCAGCGCCGGGACCTTCTCCTACGAGCAGTACTTC. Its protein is CASSAGTFSYEQYF.

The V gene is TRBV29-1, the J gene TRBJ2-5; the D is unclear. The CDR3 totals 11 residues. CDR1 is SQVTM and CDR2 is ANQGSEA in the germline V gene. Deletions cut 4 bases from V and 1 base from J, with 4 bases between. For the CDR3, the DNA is TGCAGCGTTGGGAGCCAAGAGACCCAGTACTTC. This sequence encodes CSVGSQETQYF.

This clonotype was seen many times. CDR3 DNA sequence: TGTGCCAGCAGTCAATTAGCGGGAGTAAGAAACGAGCAGTACGTC. Translation: CASSQLAGVRNEQYV. The rearrangement links TRBV6-6 to TRBJ2-7; 9 positions match TRBD2. J lost 5 bases, V lost 5 bases, and 10 bases had no gene match. This CDR3 contains 15 residues. Germline V gene lookup returns CDR1 MNHNY and CDR2 SVGAGI (reference sequence).

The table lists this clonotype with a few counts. This CDR3 reads CASSSTSGRGQFSYEQYF. In nucleotides, the CDR3 is TGTGCCAGCAGTTCGACTAGCGGGAGGGGCCAATTCTCCTACGAGCAGTACTTC. The chain has TRBV28 and TRBJ2-7, with 14 positions matching TRBD2. Germline values: CDR1 MDHEN, CDR2 SYDVKM. V was pared by 4 bases and J by 0 bases, with 8 bases of the junction left unmatched. This CDR3 region has 18 residues.

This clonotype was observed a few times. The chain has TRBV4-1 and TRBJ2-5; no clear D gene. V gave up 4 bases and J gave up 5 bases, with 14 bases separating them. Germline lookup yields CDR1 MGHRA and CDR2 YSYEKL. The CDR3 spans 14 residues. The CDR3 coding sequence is TGCGCCAGCAGCCCGAACCTTCGAGTGGAGACCCAGTACTTC. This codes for CASSPNLRVETQYF.

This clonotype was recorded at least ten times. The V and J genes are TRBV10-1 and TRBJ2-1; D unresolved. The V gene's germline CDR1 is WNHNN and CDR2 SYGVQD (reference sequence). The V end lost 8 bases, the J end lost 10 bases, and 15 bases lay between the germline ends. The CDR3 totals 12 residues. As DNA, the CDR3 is TGCGCCAGCTCGGCATTGGGTGTGGAGCAGTTCTTC. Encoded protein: CASSALGVEQFF.

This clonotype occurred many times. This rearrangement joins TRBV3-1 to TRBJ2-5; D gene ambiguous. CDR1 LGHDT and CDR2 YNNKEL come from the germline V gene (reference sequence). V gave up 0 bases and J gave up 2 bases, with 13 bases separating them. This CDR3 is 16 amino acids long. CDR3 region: CASSQDFPDQQETQYF. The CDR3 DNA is TGTGCCAGCAGCCAAGATTTTCCCGATCAACAAGAGACCCAGTACTTC.

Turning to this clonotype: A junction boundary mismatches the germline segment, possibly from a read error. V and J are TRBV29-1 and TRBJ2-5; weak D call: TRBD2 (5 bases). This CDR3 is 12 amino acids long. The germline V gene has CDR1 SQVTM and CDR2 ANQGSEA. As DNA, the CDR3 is TGCAGCGTTGAAGGGGGAGAAGAGACCCTGTACTTC. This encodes CSVEGGEETLYF.